This passage covers 18 T cell receptor beta chains from one sample sequenced in a study of T-cell memory formation after mild COVID-19. TCRdb fed the 5' RACE reads into MiXCR, producing one record per CDR3 protein. The table shows around 450,000 distinct CDR3 sequences, with 20% to 25% occurring only once. Sequencing was done on a sample of PBMCs or a T cell subset sorted from them (not recorded which). The receptors originated from an adult woman who had mild COVID-19 (a few samples of this study predate the infection). Cell type and time point are not known.

There are a few counts of this clonotype. The gene calls are TRBV3-1 and TRBJ2-1, with a weak D call TRBD1 (6 bases). The CDR3 runs to 14 residues. Trimming took 0 bases from V and 6 from J, leaving 9 bases between them. From germline, CDR1 is LGHDT and CDR2 YNNKEL (reference sequence). In nucleotides, the CDR3 is TGTGCCAGCAGCCAAGACACAGGGCCCAATGAGCAGTTCTTC. Encoded protein: CASSQDTGPNEQFF.

V usage is TRBV5-5 and J usage is TRBJ1-1, with a tentative D call TRBD1 (5 bases). This CDR3 is 17 amino acids long. Germline V gives CDR1 SGHKS, CDR2 YYEKEE (reference sequence). V was cut by 4 bases and J by 0 bases, with 19 bases left in between. The CDR3 DNA is TGTGCCAGCAGCCTGGGGCTTCGGCGTGGACTGAACACTGAAGCTTTCTTT. This sequence encodes CASSLGLRRGLNTEAFF.

The J gene is TRBJ1-1, the V gene TRBV6-2 or TRBV6-3; a weak D match, TRBD1 (5 bases). This CDR3 is 13 amino acids long. V was clipped by 3 bases and J by 5 bases, with 10 bases between them. Germline CDR1 MNHEY, CDR2 SVGEGT. Here the CDR3 reads CASSYRRGTEAFF. CDR3 nucleotide sequence: TGTGCCAGCAGTTATCGTAGGGGAACTGAAGCTTTCTTT.

A few counts support this clonotype. The chain recombines TRBV24-1 with TRBJ2-3; D is undetermined. Germline CDR1 KGHDR, CDR2 SFDVKD. V was trimmed by 1 base and J by 5 bases, leaving 6 bases between them. The CDR3 is 13 residues long. This chain's CDR3 is CATSDFKEDTQYF. DNA of the CDR3: TGTGCCACCAGTGATTTCAAGGAAGATACGCAGTATTTT.

V and J are TRBV7-8 and TRBJ1-2; no firm D call. The CDR3 is made up of 14 amino acids. Germline lookup yields CDR1 SGHVS and CDR2 FQNEAQ. The V end was cut by 4 bases, the J end by 3 bases, with 12 bases between. DNA for the CDR3: TGTGCCAGCAGCTCGGAGATGGGGTACTATGGCTACACCTTC. Translation: CASSSEMGYYGYTF.

The chain couples TRBV2 to TRBJ2-2; TRBD2 is a possible D gene (5 bases). Germline loops: CDR1 SNHLY, CDR2 FYNNEI. V was shortened by 6 bases and J by 1 base, with 15 bases between the two germline ends. The CDR3 has 16 amino acids. The CDR3 coding sequence is TGTGCCAGCAGGACCGACCGACTACTGAACACCGGGGAGCTGTTTTTT. This gives the protein CASRTDRLLNTGELFF.

This clonotype was seen only a few times. The rearrangement joins TRBV5-1 to TRBJ1-5; unclear D gene. CDR1 is SGHRS, CDR2 YFSETQ, per germline. Deletions cut 1 base from V and 5 bases from J, with 16 bases between. CDR3 length equals 16 residues. In DNA, the CDR3 is TGCGCCAGCAGCTTGAGGTCGAAGGAACCTTATCAGCCCCAGCATTTT. Protein sequence: CASSLRSKEPYQPQHF.

In this sample, this clonotype turned up a few times. The J gene is TRBJ1-2, the V gene TRBV19; possible D gene TRBD1, 6 bases. V gave up 5 bases and J gave up 4 bases, with 17 bases separating them. There are 15 residues in the CDR3. Germline V gene lookup returns CDR1 LNHDA and CDR2 SQIVND (reference sequence). CDR3 protein: CASSSSKGGTYGYTF. The DNA of the CDR3 is TGTGCCAGTAGTTCCTCGAAGGGGGGTACCTATGGCTACACCTTC.

The chain joins TRBV9 to TRBJ2-1; D possibly corresponds to TRBD1 (6 bases). CDR3 length: 16 residues. Germline CDR1 reads SGDLS; CDR2 reads YYNGEE. The ends were cut back, 4 bases at V and 0 bases at J, with 14 bases in the middle. CDR3 in DNA: TGTGCCAGCAGCCCCCGGACAGCGAGCTCCTACAATGAGCAGTTCTTC. It codes for CASSPRTASSYNEQFF.

This clonotype was picked up a small number of times. The chain combines TRBV3-1 with TRBJ2-5; D remains ambiguous. The CDR3 is made up of 16 amino acids. V dropped 0 bases and J dropped 3 bases, with 14 bases sitting between them. CDR1 and CDR2 (germline): LGHDT, YNNKEL (reference sequence). The CDR3 loop is CASSQDLGRPKETQYF. The CDR3 coding sequence is TGTGCCAGCAGCCAAGATCTGGGCCGGCCCAAAGAGACCCAGTACTTC.

V usage is TRBV12-5 and J usage is TRBJ2-7; D may be TRBD2 (6 bases). From germline, CDR1 is LGHNT and CDR2 FRNRAP. The V gene lost 4 bases and the J gene lost 5 bases, with 18 bases spanning the gap. The CDR3 consists of 15 residues. CDR3 region: CASGSYRDFGDEQYF. The CDR3, as DNA: TGTGCTAGTGGTTCCTACCGGGACTTCGGGGACGAGCAGTACTTC.

This clonotype was observed a few times. The V gene is TRBV12-3 or TRBV12-4, the J gene TRBJ2-2, with TRBD1 identical over 8 bases. The CDR3 totals 15 residues. The V and J ends lost 6 bases and 4 bases, in that order; junction bases with no gene match: 7. CDR3 sequence reads: CASSPQGASTGELFF. In nucleotides, the CDR3 is TGTGCCAGCAGCCCTCAGGGGGCTTCCACCGGGGAGCTGTTTTTT.

The rearrangement uses TRBV7-3 and TRBJ2-5; TRBD1 matches at 7 bases. CDR1 is SGHTA and CDR2 is FQGTGA in the germline V gene. The CDR3 is 14 amino acids. V lost 5 bases, J lost 1 base, and 4 bases stayed unmatched. CDR3: CASSATGVQETQYF. The CDR3 DNA sequence: TGTGCCAGCAGCGCTACAGGGGTCCAAGAGACCCAGTACTTC.

This clonotype was picked up a small number of times. The chain links TRBV2 to TRBJ1-2; 7 nucleotides align to TRBD1. In germline, CDR1 is SNHLY, CDR2 FYNNEI. After removal of 1 base from V and 5 bases from J, the junction contained 7 bases not matched to a gene. This CDR3 spans 15 amino acids. CDR3 region: CASSEGEGGFYGYTF. Here the CDR3 DNA reads TGTGCCAGCAGTGAAGGGGAAGGGGGCTTTTATGGCTACACCTTC.

The sample holds a few counts of this clonotype. The rearrangement links TRBV7-6 to TRBJ2-2; 8 nucleotides match TRBD2. CDR3 size: 16 residues. Germline CDR1 and CDR2: SGHVS and FNYEAQ. V trimming: 1 base; J trimming: 6 bases; junction bases outside the gene matches: 7. In nucleotides, the CDR3 is TGTGCCAGCAGCTTAGGTGGCGGGGGGCCCTCCGGGGAGCTGTTTTTT. Its protein is CASSLGGGGPSGELFF.

This clonotype was seen ten or more times. The CDR3: CASREWTGSGGTQYF. The CDR3 DNA reads as TGTGCCAGCAGAGAGTGGACAGGGAGCGGAGGGACCCAGTACTTC. The rearrangement uses TRBV7-8 and TRBJ2-5, with 8 bases aligning to TRBD1. In germline, CDR1 is SGHVS, CDR2 FQNEAQ. The CDR3 contains 15 residues. Trimming at V came to 6 bases and at J to 7 bases, leaving 13 bases not matched to a gene.

The chain couples TRBV20-1 to TRBJ2-7; D may be TRBD1 (6 bases). Per germline, CDR1 DFQATT and CDR2 SNEGSKA (reference sequence). The CDR3 is made up of 13 amino acids. Trimming removed 6 bases from V and 1 base from J, with 13 bases in between. In nucleotides, the CDR3 is TGCAGTGCCGGATGGACAGATTCCTACGAGCAGTACTTC. Translating it yields CSAGWTDSYEQYF.

The chain carries TRBV27 and TRBJ1-5; D unresolved. Germline-derived CDR1 and CDR2 are MNHEY and SMNVEV (reference sequence). V lost 4 bases, J lost 0 bases, and 7 bases lay in between. This CDR3 contains 14 residues. DNA for the CDR3: TGTGCCAGCAGTTCTGTGTATAGCAATCAGCCCCAGCATTTT. Its translation is CASSSVYSNQPQHF.